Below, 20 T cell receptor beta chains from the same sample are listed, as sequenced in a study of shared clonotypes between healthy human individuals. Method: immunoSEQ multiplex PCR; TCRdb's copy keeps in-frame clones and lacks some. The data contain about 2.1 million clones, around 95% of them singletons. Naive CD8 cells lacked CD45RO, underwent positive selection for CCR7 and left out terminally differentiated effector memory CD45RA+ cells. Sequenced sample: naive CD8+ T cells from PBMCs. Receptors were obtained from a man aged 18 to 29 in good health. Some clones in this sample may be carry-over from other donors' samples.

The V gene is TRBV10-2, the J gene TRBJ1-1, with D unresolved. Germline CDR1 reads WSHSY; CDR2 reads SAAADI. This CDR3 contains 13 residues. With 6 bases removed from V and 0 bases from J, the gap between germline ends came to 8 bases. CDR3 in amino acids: CASSSSMNTEAFF. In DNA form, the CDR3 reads TGCGCCAGCAGCTCTAGCATGAACACTGAAGCTTTCTTT.

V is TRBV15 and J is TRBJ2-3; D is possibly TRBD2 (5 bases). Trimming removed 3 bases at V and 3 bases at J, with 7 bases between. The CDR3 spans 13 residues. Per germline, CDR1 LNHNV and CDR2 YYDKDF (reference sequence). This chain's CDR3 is CATSSRGTDTQYF. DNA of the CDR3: TGTGCCACCAGCAGCAGAGGGACAGATACGCAGTATTTT.

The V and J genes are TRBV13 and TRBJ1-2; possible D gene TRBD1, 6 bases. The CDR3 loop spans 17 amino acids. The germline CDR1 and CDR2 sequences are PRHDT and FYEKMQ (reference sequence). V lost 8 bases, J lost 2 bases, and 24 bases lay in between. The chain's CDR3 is CASLGRDTQGLNYGYTF. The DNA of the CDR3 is TGTGCCAGCCTCGGGCGGGACACCCAAGGCCTGAACTATGGCTACACCTTC.

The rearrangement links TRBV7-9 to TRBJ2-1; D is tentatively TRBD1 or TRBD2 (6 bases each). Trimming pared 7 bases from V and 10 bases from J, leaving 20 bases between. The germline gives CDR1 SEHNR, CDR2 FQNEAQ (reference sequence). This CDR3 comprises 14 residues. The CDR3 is CASNGGGTGEEQFF. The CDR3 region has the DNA TGTGCCAGCAACGGGGGCGGGACCGGCGAGGAGCAGTTCTTC.

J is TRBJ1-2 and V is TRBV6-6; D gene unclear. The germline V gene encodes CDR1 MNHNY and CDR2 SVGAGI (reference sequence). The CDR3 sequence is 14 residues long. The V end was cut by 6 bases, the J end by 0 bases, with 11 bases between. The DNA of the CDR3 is TGTGCCAGCAGCGACGACCAGCCTAACTATGGCTACACCTTC. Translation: CASSDDQPNYGYTF.

The CDR3 spells CASMPFATNEKLFF. CDR3 DNA: TGTGCCAGTATGCCTTTTGCAACTAATGAAAAACTGTTTTTT. The rearrangement joins TRBV27 to TRBJ1-4; D call uncertain. CDR1 MNHEY and CDR2 SMNVEV come from the germline V gene (reference sequence). V was clipped by 9 bases and J by 0 bases, with 11 bases between them. This CDR3 is 14 amino acids long.

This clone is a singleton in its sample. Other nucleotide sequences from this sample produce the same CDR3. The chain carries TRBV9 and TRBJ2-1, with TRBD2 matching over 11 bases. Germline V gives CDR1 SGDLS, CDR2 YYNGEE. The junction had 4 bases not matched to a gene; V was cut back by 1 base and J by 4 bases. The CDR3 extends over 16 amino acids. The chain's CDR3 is CASSVSGTSGYNEQFF. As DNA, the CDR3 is TGTGCCAGCAGCGTAAGCGGGACTAGCGGTTACAATGAGCAGTTCTTC.

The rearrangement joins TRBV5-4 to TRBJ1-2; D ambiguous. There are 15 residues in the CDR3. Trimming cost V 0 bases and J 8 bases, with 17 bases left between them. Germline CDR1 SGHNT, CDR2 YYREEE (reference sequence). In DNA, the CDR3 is TGTGCCAGCAGCTTGGCGGTCCGCTATGCGAGGGGCTACACCTTC. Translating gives CASSLAVRYARGYTF.

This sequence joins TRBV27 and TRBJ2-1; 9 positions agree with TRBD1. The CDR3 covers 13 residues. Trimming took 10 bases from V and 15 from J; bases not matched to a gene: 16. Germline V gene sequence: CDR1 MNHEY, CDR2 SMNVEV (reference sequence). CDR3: CATRAGQGLSLFF. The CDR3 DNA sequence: TGTGCCACCCGGGCGGGACAGGGTCTTAGTCTGTTCTTC.

The CDR3, as DNA: TGTGCCAGCAGCCCTGGGACAGGTCGAACCCACGAGCAGTACTTC. Its translation is CASSPGTGRTHEQYF. The chain has TRBV7-6 and TRBJ2-7; 8 positions agree with TRBD1. V lost 5 bases to trimming and J lost 5 bases; unmatched junction nucleotides: 11. This CDR3 spans 15 amino acids. CDR1 is SGHVS, CDR2 FNYEAQ, per germline.

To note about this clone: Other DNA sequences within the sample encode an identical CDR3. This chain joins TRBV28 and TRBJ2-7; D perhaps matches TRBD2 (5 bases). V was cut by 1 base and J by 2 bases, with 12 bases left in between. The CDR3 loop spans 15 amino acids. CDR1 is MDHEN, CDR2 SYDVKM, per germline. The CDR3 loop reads CASSLYRGNPYEQYF. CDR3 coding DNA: TGTGCCAGCAGTTTATATCGAGGGAATCCCTACGAGCAGTACTTC.

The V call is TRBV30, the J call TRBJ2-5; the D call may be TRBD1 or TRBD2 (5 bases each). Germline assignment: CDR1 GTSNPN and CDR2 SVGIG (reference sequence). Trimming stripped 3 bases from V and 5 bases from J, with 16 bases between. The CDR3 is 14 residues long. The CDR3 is CAWRGTSGPETQYF. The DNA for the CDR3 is TGTGCCTGGAGGGGGACCTCCGGCCCTGAGACCCAGTACTTC.

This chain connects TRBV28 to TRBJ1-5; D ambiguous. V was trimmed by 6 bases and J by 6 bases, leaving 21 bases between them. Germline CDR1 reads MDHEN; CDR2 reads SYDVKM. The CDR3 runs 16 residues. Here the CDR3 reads CASSLRPAAQSQPQHF. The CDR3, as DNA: TGTGCCAGCAGCCTCCGCCCGGCGGCTCAATCTCAGCCCCAGCATTTT.

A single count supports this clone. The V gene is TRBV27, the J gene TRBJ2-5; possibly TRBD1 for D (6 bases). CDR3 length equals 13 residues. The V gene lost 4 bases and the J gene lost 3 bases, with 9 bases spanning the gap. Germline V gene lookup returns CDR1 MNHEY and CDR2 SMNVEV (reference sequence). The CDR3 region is CASSSDSKETQYF. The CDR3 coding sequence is TGTGCCAGCAGTTCGGACAGTAAAGAGACCCAGTACTTC.

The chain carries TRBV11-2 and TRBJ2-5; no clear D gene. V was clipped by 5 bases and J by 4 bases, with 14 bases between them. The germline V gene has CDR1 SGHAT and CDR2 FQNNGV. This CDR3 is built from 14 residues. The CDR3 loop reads CASSPFARGETQYF. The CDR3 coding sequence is TGTGCCAGCAGCCCATTTGCTCGCGGAGAGACCCAGTACTTC.

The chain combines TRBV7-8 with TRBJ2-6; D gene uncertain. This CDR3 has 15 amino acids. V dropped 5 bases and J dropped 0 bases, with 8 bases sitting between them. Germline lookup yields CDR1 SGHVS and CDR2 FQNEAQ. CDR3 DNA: TGTGCCAGCAGCCCCATGCGCTCTGGGGCCAACGTCCTGACTTTC. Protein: CASSPMRSGANVLTF.

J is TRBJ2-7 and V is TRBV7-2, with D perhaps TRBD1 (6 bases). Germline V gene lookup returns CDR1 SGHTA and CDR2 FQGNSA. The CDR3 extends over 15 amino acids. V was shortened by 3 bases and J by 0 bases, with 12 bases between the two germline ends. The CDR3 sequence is CASSFRQAHSYEQYF. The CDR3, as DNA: TGTGCCAGCAGCTTCCGACAGGCGCACTCCTACGAGCAGTACTTC.

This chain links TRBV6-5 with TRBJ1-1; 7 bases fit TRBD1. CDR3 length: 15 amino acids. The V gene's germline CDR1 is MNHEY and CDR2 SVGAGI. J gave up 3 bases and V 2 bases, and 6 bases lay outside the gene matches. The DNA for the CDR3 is TGTGCCAGCAGTTACACCTGGGACAGATACACTGAAGCTTTCTTT. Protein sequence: CASSYTWDRYTEAFF.

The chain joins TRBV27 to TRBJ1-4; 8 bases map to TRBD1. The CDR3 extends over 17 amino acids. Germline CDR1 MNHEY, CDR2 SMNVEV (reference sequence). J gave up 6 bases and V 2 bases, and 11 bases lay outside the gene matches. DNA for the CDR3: TGTGCCAGCAGTTTACAATTCCCGGACAGGGCGGATGAAAAACTGTTTTTT. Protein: CASSLQFPDRADEKLFF. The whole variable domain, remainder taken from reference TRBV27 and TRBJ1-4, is EAQVTQNPRYLITVTGKKLTVTCSQNMNHEYMSWYRQDPGLGLRQIYYSMNVEVTDKGDVPEGYKVSRKEKRNFPLILESPSPNQTSLYFCASSLQFPDRADEKLFFGSGTQLSVL.

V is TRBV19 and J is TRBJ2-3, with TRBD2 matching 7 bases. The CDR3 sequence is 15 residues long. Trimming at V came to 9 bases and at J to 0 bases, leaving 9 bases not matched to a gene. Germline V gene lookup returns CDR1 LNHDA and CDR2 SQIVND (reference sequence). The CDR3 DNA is TGTGCCAGCGGACTAGGCATCGATAGCACAGATACGCAGTATTTT. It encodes CASGLGIDSTDTQYF.